These T cell receptor beta chains were read from a single sample in a study of blood T cell repertoires in COVID-19. Assay: immunoSEQ multiplex PCR; the TCRdb copy retains only in-frame clones and omits some. The sample yields more than 65,000 clones, about 83% seen once. Sequencing was carried out using peripheral blood. These receptors were obtained from a man aged 25-45 years with COVID-19, enrolled during active disease. Both conserved end residues are part of each CDR3. Each record gives: CDR3 length, V gene, J gene, CDR3 protein.

len: 15
v_gene: TRBV10-1
j_gene: TRBJ1-1
CDR3aa: CASSETGGPDTEAFF

len: 12
v_gene: TRBV28
j_gene: TRBJ1-3
CDR3aa: CASSQQGNTIYF

len: 16
v_gene: TRBV9
j_gene: TRBJ1-6
CDR3aa: CASSGSGGAYNSPLHF

len: 14
v_gene: TRBV27
j_gene: TRBJ2-7
CDR3aa: CASSFGQGTYEQYF

len: 13
v_gene: TRBV29-1
j_gene: TRBJ1-2
CDR3aa: CSVESAGDYGYTF

len: 14
v_gene: TRBV2
j_gene: TRBJ1-3
CDR3aa: CASSGQGKGNTIYF

len: 13
v_gene: TRBV19
j_gene: TRBJ1-6
CDR3aa: CASIGQGNSPLHF

len: 14
v_gene: TRBV6-4
j_gene: TRBJ2-2
CDR3aa: CASSVAGDTGELFF

len: 13
v_gene: TRBV6-5
j_gene: TRBJ1-1
CDR3aa: CASSYSRTGEAFF

len: 12
v_gene: TRBV10-2
j_gene: TRBJ1-5
CDR3aa: CASSDRIQPQHF

len: 14
v_gene: TRBV14
j_gene: TRBJ2-7
CDR3aa: CASSHVGQGYEQYF